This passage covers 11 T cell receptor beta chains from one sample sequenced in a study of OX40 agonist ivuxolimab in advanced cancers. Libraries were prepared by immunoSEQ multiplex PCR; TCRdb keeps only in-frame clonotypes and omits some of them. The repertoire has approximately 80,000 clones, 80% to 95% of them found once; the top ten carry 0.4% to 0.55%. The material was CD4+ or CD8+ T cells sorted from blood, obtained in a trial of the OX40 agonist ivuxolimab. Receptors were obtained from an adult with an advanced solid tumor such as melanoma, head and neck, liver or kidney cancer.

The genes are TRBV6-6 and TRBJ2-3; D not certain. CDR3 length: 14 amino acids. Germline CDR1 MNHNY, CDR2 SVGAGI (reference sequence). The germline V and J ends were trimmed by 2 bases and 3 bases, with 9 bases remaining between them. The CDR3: CASSYPAGTDTQYF. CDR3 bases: TGTGCCAGCAGTTACCCCGCAGGTACAGATACGCAGTATTTT.

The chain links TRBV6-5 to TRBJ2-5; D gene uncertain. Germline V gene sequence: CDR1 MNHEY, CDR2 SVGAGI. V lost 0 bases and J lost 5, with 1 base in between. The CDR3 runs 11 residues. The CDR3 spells CASSYSETQYF. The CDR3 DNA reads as TGTGCCAGCAGTTACTCGGAGACCCAGTACTTC.

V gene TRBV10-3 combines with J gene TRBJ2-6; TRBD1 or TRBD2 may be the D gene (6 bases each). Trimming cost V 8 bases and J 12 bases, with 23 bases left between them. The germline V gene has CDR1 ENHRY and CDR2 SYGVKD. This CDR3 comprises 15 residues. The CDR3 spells CAIFSGSGGGGVLTF. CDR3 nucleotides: TGTGCCATCTTCTCGGGGAGCGGAGGGGGAGGCGTCCTGACTTTC.

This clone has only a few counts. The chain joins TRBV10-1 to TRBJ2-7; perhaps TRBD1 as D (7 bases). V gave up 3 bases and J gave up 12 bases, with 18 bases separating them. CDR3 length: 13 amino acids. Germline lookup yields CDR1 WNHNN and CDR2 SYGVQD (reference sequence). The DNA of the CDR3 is TGCGCCAGCAGTGATCCGGGGGACAGCCCTAGGTACTTC. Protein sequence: CASSDPGDSPRYF.

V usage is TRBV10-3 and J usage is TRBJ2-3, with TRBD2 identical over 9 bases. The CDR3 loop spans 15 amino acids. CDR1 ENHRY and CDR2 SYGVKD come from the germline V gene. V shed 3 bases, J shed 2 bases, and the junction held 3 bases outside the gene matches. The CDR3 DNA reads TGTGCCATCAGTGATGAGCGGGGGGCCACAGATACGCAGTATTTT. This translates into CAISDERGATDTQYF.

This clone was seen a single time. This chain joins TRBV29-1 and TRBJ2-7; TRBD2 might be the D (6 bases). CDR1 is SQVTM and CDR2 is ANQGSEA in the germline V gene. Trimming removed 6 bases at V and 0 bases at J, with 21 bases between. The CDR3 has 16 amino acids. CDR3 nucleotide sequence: TGCAGCGTCCGGGACTCGACGTTCTCTAGCTCCTACGAGCAGTACTTC. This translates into CSVRDSTFSSSYEQYF.

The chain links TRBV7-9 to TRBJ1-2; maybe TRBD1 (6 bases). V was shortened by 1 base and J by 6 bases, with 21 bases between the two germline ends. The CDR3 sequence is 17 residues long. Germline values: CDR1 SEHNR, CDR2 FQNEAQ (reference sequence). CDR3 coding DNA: TGTGCCAGCAGCTTAGGGGGGCAGCTGTCTGTCTCCGATGGCTACACCTTC. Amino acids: CASSLGGQLSVSDGYTF. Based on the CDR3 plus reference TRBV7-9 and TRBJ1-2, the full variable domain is DTGVSQNPRHKITKRGQNVTFRCDPISEHNRLYWYRQTLGQGPEFLTYFQNEAQLEKSRLLSDRFSAERPKGSFSTLEIQRTEQGDSAMYLCASSLGGQLSVSDGYTFGSGTRLTVV.

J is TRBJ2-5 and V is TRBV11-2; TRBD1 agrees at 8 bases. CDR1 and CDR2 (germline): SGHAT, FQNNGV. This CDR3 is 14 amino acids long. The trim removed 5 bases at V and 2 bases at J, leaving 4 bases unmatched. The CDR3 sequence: CASSPRTGQETQYF. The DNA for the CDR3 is TGTGCCAGCAGCCCTAGGACAGGGCAAGAGACCCAGTACTTC.

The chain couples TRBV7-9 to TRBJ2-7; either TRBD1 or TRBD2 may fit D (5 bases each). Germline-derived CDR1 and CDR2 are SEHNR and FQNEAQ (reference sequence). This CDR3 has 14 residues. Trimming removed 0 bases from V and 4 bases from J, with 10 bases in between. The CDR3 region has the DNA TGTGCCAGCAGCTTAGCTCCGGGGCGTTACGAGCAGTACTTC. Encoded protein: CASSLAPGRYEQYF.

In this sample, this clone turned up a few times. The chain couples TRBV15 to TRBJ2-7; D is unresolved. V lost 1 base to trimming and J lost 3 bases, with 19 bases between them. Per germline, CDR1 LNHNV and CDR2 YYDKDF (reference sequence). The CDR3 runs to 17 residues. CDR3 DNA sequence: TGTGCCACCAGCAGAGGGAGAAGTGAGCCAGCCCTCTACGAGCAGTACTTC. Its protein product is CATSRGRSEPALYEQYF.

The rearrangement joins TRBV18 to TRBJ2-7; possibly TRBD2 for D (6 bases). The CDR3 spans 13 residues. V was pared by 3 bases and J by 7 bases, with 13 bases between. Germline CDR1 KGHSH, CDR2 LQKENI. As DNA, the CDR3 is TGTGCCAGCTCACCGGGGACTCTAGGGGAGCAGTACTTC. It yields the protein CASSPGTLGEQYF.